This T cell receptor (beta chain) was captured by sequencing in a study of Ad26.COV2.S vaccination and SARS-CoV-2 variants. Study at large: Sample donor was a member of the COV1001 Ad26.COV2.S trial arm.

Treatment: about 20 received Ad26.COV2.S at low or high dose, single or two shots; roughly five received placebo; per-sample allocation not given. Samples analyzed were those drawn on day 63 after the first vaccine or placebo injection. An Ad26 vector was used to express Wuhan-strain SARS-CoV-2 spike as the vaccine. A single count supports this clone. CDR1 is KGHSH, CDR2 LQKENI, per germline. J gave up 7 bases and V 2 bases, and 6 bases lay outside the gene matches. The CDR3 runs 14 residues. Profiled with immunoSEQ multiplex PCR; TCRdb holds only in-frame clones, not every one. The sample has hundreds of thousands of clones; 89% are singletons.

This TCR derives from a person aged 18-60 years who received the Ad26.COV2.S COVID-19 vaccine or a placebo. The gene calls are TRBV18 and TRBJ1-2; 8 nucleotides agree with TRBD1. Here the sequenced sample was peripheral blood, taken in a trial of Ad26.COV2.S vaccine versus placebo. CDR3 loop: CASSPVETGVGYTF. CDR3 bases: TGTGCCAGCTCACCAGTCGAGACAGGGGTTGGCTACACCTTC.